This TCR beta chain was identified during a study of spatial heterogeneity in lung cancer. Broader study findings: Tracking of tumor mutation counts was seen in expanded intratumoral alpha and beta TCR counts.

TCRdb called the 5' RACE reads again in MiXCR, with one record for every CDR3 protein. The sample contains about 1,600 distinct CDR3 sequences, around 20% of which appear only once. Time point indicated: sample taken at primary tumor resection. By proportion, this clonotype is medium-sized. Its target is unknown. The size of this beta chain means little, since it is a stray read in a library made for alpha chains. The CDR3 consists of 16 residues. With 3 bases clipped from V and 6 bases from J, the junction kept 5 bases outside the gene matches. CDR1 MDHEN and CDR2 SYDVKM come from the germline V gene.

V usage is TRBV28 and J usage is TRBJ2-2; 12 bases line up with TRBD1. The source was lung tumor tissue, collected at surgery. This clonotype was sampled from a male donor with early-stage non-small cell lung cancer. DNA for the CDR3: TGTGCCAGCAGTTTGGGGACAGGGGGCAAGTCCGGGGAGCTGTTTTTT. Residues: CASSLGTGGKSGELFF.